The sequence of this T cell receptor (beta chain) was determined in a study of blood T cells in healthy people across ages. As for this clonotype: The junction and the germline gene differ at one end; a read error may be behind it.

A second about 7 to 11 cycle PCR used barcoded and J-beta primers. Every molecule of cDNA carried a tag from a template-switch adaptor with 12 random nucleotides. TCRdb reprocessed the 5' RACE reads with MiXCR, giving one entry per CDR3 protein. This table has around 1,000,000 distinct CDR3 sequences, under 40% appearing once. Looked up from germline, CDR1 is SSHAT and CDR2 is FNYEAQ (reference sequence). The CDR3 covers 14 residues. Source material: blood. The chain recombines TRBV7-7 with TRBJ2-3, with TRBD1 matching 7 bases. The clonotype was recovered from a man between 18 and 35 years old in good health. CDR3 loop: CASSRTGHTDAQYF. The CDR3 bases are TGTGCCAGCAGCCGGACAGGTCACACAGATGCGCAGTATTTT.